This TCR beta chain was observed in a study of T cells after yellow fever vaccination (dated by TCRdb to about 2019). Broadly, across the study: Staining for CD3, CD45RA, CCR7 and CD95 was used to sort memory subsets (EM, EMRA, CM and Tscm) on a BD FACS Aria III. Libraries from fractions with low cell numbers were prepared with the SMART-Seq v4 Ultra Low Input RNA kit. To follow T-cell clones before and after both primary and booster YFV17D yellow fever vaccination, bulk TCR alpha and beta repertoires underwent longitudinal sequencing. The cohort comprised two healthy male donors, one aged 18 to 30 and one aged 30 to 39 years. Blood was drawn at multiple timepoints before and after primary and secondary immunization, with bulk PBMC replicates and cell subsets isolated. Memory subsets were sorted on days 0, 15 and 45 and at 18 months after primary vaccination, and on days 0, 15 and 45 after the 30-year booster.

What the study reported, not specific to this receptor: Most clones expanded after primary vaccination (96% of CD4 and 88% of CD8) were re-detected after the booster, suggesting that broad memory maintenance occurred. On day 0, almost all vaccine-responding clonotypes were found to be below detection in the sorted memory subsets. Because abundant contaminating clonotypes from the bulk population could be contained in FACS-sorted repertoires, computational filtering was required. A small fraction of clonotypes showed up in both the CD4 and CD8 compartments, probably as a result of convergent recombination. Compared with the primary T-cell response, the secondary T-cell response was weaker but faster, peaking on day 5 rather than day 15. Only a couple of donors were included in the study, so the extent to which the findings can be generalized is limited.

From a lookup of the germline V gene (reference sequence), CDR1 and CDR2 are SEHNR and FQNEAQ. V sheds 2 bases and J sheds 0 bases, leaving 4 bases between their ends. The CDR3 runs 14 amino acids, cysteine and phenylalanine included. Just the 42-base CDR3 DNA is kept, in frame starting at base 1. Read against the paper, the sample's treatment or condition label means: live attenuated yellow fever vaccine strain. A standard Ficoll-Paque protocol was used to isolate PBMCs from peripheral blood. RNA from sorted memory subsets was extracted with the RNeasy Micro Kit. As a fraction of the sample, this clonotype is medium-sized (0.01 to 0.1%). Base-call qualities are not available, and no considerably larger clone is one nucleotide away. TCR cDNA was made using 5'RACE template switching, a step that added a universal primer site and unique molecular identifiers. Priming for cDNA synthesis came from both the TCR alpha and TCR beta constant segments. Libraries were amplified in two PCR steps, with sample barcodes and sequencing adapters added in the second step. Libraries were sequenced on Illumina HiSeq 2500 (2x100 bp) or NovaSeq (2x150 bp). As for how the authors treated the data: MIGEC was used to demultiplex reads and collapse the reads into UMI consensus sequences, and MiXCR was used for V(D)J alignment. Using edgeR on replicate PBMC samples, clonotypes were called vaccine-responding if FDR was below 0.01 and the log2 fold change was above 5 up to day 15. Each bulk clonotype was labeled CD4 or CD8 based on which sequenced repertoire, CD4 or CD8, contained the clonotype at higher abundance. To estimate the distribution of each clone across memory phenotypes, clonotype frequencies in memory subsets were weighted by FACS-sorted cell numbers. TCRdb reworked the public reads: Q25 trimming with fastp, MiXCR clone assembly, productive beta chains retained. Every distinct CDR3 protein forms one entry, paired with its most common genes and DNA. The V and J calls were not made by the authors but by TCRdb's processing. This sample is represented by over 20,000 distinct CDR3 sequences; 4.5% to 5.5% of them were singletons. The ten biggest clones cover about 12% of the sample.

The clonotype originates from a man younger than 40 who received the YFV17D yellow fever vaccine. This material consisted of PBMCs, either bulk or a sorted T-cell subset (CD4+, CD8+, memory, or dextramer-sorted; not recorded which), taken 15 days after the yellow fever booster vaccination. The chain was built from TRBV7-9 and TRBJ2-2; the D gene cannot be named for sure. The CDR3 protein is CASSLNPNTGELFF. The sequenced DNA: TGTGCCAGCAGCTTAAACCCGAACACCGGGGAGCTGTTTTTT.